The following is a TCR beta chain sequence with its context. The CDR3 length is 13 residues. The V end lost 3 bases, the J end lost 0 bases, and 5 bases lay between the germline ends. Germline loops: CDR1 LGHDT, CDR2 YNNKEL (reference sequence). A second about 6 to 11 cycle PCR used barcoded and J-beta primers. TCRdb fed the 5' RACE reads into MiXCR, producing one record per CDR3 protein. Of 730,000 or so distinct CDR3 sequences in the sample, 43% were seen once. This specimen belongs to a study of blood T cells in healthy people across ages. This chain uses TRBV3-1 with TRBJ2-5, with D unresolved. The receptor was isolated from an older woman in good health. Sequences were obtained from blood. CDR3 DNA: TGTGCCAGCAGCCACACGAACCAAGAGACCCAGTACTTC. It codes for CASSHTNQETQYF.